These 13 T cell receptor beta chains came from one sample sequenced in a study of blood T cell repertoires in COVID-19. Produced via immunoSEQ multiplex PCR; TCRdb's table is partial and in-frame only. Here the sample spans 55,000 to 80,000 clones, roughly 83% being singletons. Sequencing was carried out using peripheral blood. These receptors all come from a woman over 75 with acute or convalescent COVID-19.

Only one count was recorded for this clone. The V gene is TRBV19, the J gene TRBJ2-2; the match to TRBD1 covers 8 bases. The CDR3 is 16 residues long. Germline CDR1 is LNHDA and CDR2 is SQIVND (reference sequence). The J segment lost 0 bases and the V segment lost 5 bases, leaving 5 bases of the junction unmatched. CDR3 residues: CASSLLQGANTGELFF. The CDR3 region has the DNA TGTGCCAGTAGTTTATTACAGGGGGCGAACACCGGGGAGCTGTTTTTT.

The CDR3 bases are TGTGCCAGCAGCTTAGATTGGACAGACTATGGCTACACCTTC. It encodes CASSLDWTDYGYTF. This chain links TRBV11-2 with TRBJ1-2; weak D call: TRBD1 (6 bases). The CDR3 runs to 14 residues. Trimming took off 0 bases at V and 3 bases at J, with 8 bases between the two ends. Germline loops: CDR1 SGHAT, CDR2 FQNNGV.

This rearrangement joins TRBV19 to TRBJ1-5; D call uncertain. The V end lost 2 bases, the J end lost 0 bases, and 5 bases lay between the germline ends. The CDR3 has 14 amino acids. CDR1 is LNHDA, CDR2 SQIVND, per germline (reference sequence). The DNA of the CDR3 is TGTGCCAGTAGTATATCGTATAGCAATCAGCCCCAGCATTTT. Translating it yields CASSISYSNQPQHF.

This chain links TRBV3-1 (or the pseudogene TRBV3-2) with TRBJ2-5; a weak D match, TRBD2 (5 bases). The CDR3 is 15 amino acids. Trimming stripped 1 base from V and 5 bases from J, with 14 bases between. Germline values: CDR1 LGHDT, CDR2 YNNKEL (reference sequence). As DNA, the CDR3 is TGTGCCAGCAGCCAAGGCCTAGTGGGAGCGGAGACCCAGTACTTC. This sequence encodes CASSQGLVGAETQYF.

The rearrangement joins TRBV3-1 (or the pseudogene TRBV3-2) to TRBJ1-1; weak D call: TRBD1 (5 bases). The CDR3 length is 14 residues. Germline CDR1 reads LGHDT; CDR2 reads YNNKEL (reference sequence). V dropped 2 bases and J dropped 1 base, with 8 bases sitting between them. This chain's CDR3 is CASSQSDRNTEAFF. CDR3 DNA sequence: TGTGCCAGCAGCCAATCAGACAGGAACACTGAAGCTTTCTTT.

The chain uses TRBV2 and TRBJ2-1; TRBD1 aligns across 8 bases. Germline loops: CDR1 SNHLY, CDR2 FYNNEI. V dropped 4 bases and J dropped 8; count of bases not matched to a gene: 1. The CDR3 consists of 12 residues. The CDR3 coding sequence is TGTGCCAGCAGTGGACAGGGGTATGAGCAGTTCTTC. Translated: CASSGQGYEQFF.

CDR3 protein: CAYKAGAGGVNTEAFF. The DNA for the CDR3 is TGTGCCTATAAAGCGGGGGCAGGGGGAGTTAACACTGAAGCTTTCTTT. The gene calls are TRBV30 and TRBJ1-1; 7 nucleotides match TRBD1. Germline lookup yields CDR1 GTSNPN and CDR2 SVGIG (reference sequence). J was trimmed by 2 bases and V by 7 bases; bases with no gene match: 16. The CDR3 runs 16 residues.

The sample holds a few counts of this clone. The chain links TRBV5-4 to TRBJ2-5, with 7 bases identical to TRBD1. CDR3 length: 13 residues. The trim removed 4 bases at V and 9 bases at J, leaving 9 bases unmatched. CDR1 and CDR2 (germline): SGHNT, YYREEE (reference sequence). DNA for the CDR3: TGTGCCAGCAGCCAGACTACAGGGGTTCCCCAGTACTTC. Residues: CASSQTTGVPQYF.

The rearrangement uses TRBV18 and TRBJ1-5; possibly TRBD1 for D (5 bases). From germline, CDR1 is KGHSH and CDR2 LQKENI. This CDR3 comprises 13 residues. CDR3 nucleotides: TGTGCTACAGGCCAGTCTAGCAATCAGCCCCAGCATTTT. Translating gives CATGQSSNQPQHF.

The chain couples TRBV10-1 to TRBJ1-5, with 10 bases that match TRBD1. Trimming removed 8 bases from V and 5 bases from J; junction bases left unmatched: 6. Per the germline V gene, CDR1 is WNHNN and CDR2 is SYGVQD (reference sequence). The CDR3 length is 14 residues. CDR3 region: CASPGTGEHQPQHF. The CDR3 DNA reads TGCGCCAGCCCCGGGACAGGGGAGCATCAGCCCCAGCATTTT.

The chain employs TRBV2 and TRBJ2-3; the D is unclear. Trimming took 2 bases from V and 4 from J, leaving 4 bases between them. The CDR3 is 12 residues long. Germline CDR1 is SNHLY and CDR2 is FYNNEI. CDR3 DNA sequence: TGTGCCAGCAGTGAATTCGCAGATACGCAGTATTTT. Amino acid sequence: CASSEFADTQYF.

The sample holds one count of this clone. The chain has TRBV20-1 and TRBJ2-7; D may be TRBD1 (5 bases). The CDR3 is 11 amino acids. Per the germline V gene, CDR1 is DFQATT and CDR2 is SNEGSKA (reference sequence). V was shortened by 5 bases and J by 5 bases, with 10 bases between the two germline ends. CDR3 DNA sequence: TGCAGTGCTTATCAGGGAAACGAGCAGTACTTC. Translated, it gives CSAYQGNEQYF.

The chain combines TRBV27 with TRBJ1-2; no reliable D call. V dropped 0 bases and J dropped 2 bases, with 4 bases sitting between them. This CDR3 is 13 amino acids long. Germline loops: CDR1 MNHEY, CDR2 SMNVEV (reference sequence). CDR3 protein: CASSLSTNYGYTF. The CDR3 bases are TGTGCCAGCAGTTTATCCACAAACTATGGCTACACCTTC.